These 30 T cell receptor beta chains were all obtained from the same sample, sequenced in a study (dated by TCRdb to 2016 to 2017). The protocol used for the library was RT-PCR. This sample was sequenced with an Illumina MiSeq. The public reads were run again by TCRdb, first through fastp at Q25 and then through MiXCR, and only productive beta chains were kept. Records with the same CDR3 protein are collapsed into one entry carrying the most frequent genes and DNA. The sample records 550,000 to 750,000 distinct CDR3 sequences, 12% to 15% of which are singletons. The leading ten clones occupy 3% to 4.5% of the sample. Sequencing input: memory CD4+ T cells from blood. These receptors were obtained from a female donor in good health, serving as a healthy control.

The CDR3 sequence is CSVSGLAGELFF. DNA for the CDR3: TGCAGCGTTTCGGGTCTTGCCGGGGAGCTGTTTTTT. The V and J genes are TRBV29-1 and TRBJ2-2; D ambiguous. The germline V gene has CDR1 SQVTM and CDR2 ANQGSEA. V was trimmed by 5 bases and J by 6 bases, leaving 10 bases between them. The CDR3 sequence is 12 residues long.

The chain has TRBV13 and TRBJ1-4, with D possibly matching TRBD1 (6 bases). Germline V CDR1 and CDR2: PRHDT, FYEKMQ (reference sequence). This CDR3 is built from 14 residues. Trimming shortened V by 5 bases and J by 3 bases, and 10 bases separated the two germline ends. This chain's CDR3 is CASSRRGANEKLFF. The CDR3 bases are TGTGCCAGCAGCCGAAGGGGGGCTAATGAAAAACTGTTTTTT.

The rearrangement joins TRBV6-1 to TRBJ1-2, with unresolved D. The CDR3 spans 13 residues. Trimming took 1 base from V and 2 from J, leaving 5 bases between them. Germline loops: CDR1 MNHNS, CDR2 SASEGT. Written as DNA, the CDR3 is TGTGCCAGCAGTGAAGAGTTAAACTATGGCTACACCTTC. Amino acid sequence: CASSEELNYGYTF.

This clonotype was observed a few times. The chain recombines TRBV12-5 with TRBJ1-1; D not resolved. V was clipped by 0 bases and J by 1 base, with 6 bases between them. CDR1 is LGHNT, CDR2 FRNRAP, per germline. The length of the CDR3 is 14 residues. CDR3 coding DNA: TGTGCTAGTGGTTTGGTCCTTGCGAACACTGAAGCTTTCTTT. Its protein is CASGLVLANTEAFF.

This clonotype was picked up many times. The chain is built from TRBV6-1 and TRBJ1-2; TRBD1 agrees at 9 bases. The CDR3 is made up of 15 amino acids. Trimming took 0 bases from V and 3 from J; bases not matched to a gene: 2. The V gene's germline CDR1 is MNHNS and CDR2 SASEGT. For the CDR3, the DNA is TGTGCCAGCAGTGAAGCGAGACAGGGGGACTATGGCTACACCTTC. Translated: CASSEARQGDYGYTF.

This clonotype was seen more than once but under ten times. This chain connects TRBV7-2 to TRBJ1-1; the match to TRBD1 covers 7 bases. J lost 5 bases, V lost 5 bases, and 11 bases had no gene match. Per the germline V gene, CDR1 is SGHTA and CDR2 is FQGNSA. The CDR3 runs to 15 residues. The CDR3 DNA is TGTGCCAGCAGCCCACAGACAGGGACGTTGACTGAAGCTTTCTTT. This sequence encodes CASSPQTGTLTEAFF.

The table lists this clonotype with a few counts. This sequence joins TRBV5-6 and TRBJ2-7; D unclear. This CDR3 region has 15 residues. Germline loops: CDR1 SGHDT, CDR2 YYEEEE. Trimming cost V 0 bases and J 5 bases, with 15 bases left between them. CDR3 loop: CASSLAPVVIDEQYF. The CDR3 DNA reads as TGTGCCAGCAGCTTGGCCCCTGTGGTAATAGACGAGCAGTACTTC.

A few counts support this clonotype. This chain links TRBV12-3 or TRBV12-4 with TRBJ1-1, with a weak D call TRBD1 (6 bases). The V end was cut by 2 bases, the J end by 8 bases, with 15 bases between. This CDR3 has 14 residues. The CDR3 sequence is CASSLYLEDREAFF. The CDR3 DNA reads as TGTGCCAGCAGTTTATATTTAGAAGACAGGGAAGCTTTCTTT.

This clonotype was seen only a few times. V is TRBV29-1 and J is TRBJ1-2; D is undetermined. Germline-derived CDR1 and CDR2 are SQVTM and ANQGSEA. Trimming stripped 4 bases from V and 3 bases from J, with 9 bases between. The CDR3 extends over 12 amino acids. In DNA form, the CDR3 reads TGCAGCGTTGCGGGTCAGCACTATGGCTACACCTTC. Translation gives CSVAGQHYGYTF.

The V gene is TRBV10-3, the J gene TRBJ2-2; either TRBD1 or TRBD2 may fit D (5 bases each). From germline, CDR1 is ENHRY and CDR2 SYGVKD. CDR3 size: 16 residues. V lost 4 bases to trimming and J lost 5 bases, with 17 bases between them. Written as DNA, the CDR3 is TGTGCCATCAGTGCTCAGGGACCCCTGTGGACCGGGGAGCTGTTTTTT. The encoded protein is CAISAQGPLWTGELFF.

The sample holds many counts of this clonotype. The chain carries TRBV20-1 and TRBJ2-7; possibly TRBD2 for D (6 bases). The CDR3 totals 12 residues. Deletions cut 5 bases from V and 12 bases from J, with 20 bases between. Germline V gene lookup returns CDR1 DFQATT and CDR2 SNEGSKA (reference sequence). Written as DNA, the CDR3 is TGCAGTGCTCCATCTTCCGGGGGATTGGCGTACTTC. Translating it yields CSAPSSGGLAYF.

The chain couples TRBV12-3 or TRBV12-4 to TRBJ2-1; TRBD2 is a possible D gene (7 bases). The V and J ends lost 7 bases and 6 bases respectively, with 16 bases between them. The length of the CDR3 is 14 residues. Here the CDR3 reads CASTLGGRTNEQFF. The CDR3, as DNA: TGTGCCAGCACCCTCGGGGGGCGCACCAATGAGCAGTTCTTC.

There are a few counts of this clonotype. This chain connects TRBV24-1 to TRBJ2-1, with 14 bases matching TRBD2. Germline V CDR1 and CDR2: KGHDR, SFDVKD. Trimming cost V 3 bases and J 9 bases; bases outside gene matches: 6. This CDR3 is 16 amino acids long. The CDR3 protein is CATSDPGLAGVVEQFF. In DNA, the CDR3 is TGTGCCACCAGTGATCCGGGACTAGCGGGAGTCGTTGAGCAGTTCTTC.

As to this clonotype: Germline is not matched at one junction end, which may reflect a read error. V usage is TRBV10-3 and J usage is TRBJ2-1; 10 nucleotides match TRBD1. The length of the CDR3 is 15 residues. The germline CDR1 and CDR2 sequences are ENHRY and SYGVKD. The CDR3 DNA reads TGTGCCATCACCTCCCAAGGGACAGGGGTCAATGAGCAGTTATTC. Amino acid sequence: CAITSQGTGVNEQLF.

This clonotype was observed a handful of times. J is TRBJ2-3 and V is TRBV24-1; maybe TRBD2 (6 bases). The CDR3 length is 14 residues. Trimming cost V 2 bases and J 3 bases, with 8 bases left between them. Per the germline V gene, CDR1 is KGHDR and CDR2 is SFDVKD. CDR3 in amino acids: CATSDSGRTDTQYF. The CDR3 region has the DNA TGTGCCACCAGTGATTCCGGGAGAACAGATACGCAGTATTTT.

This clonotype was counted between two and nine times. The V call is TRBV24-1, the J call TRBJ2-1; 13 nucleotides line up with TRBD2. Trimming took 9 bases from V and 8 from J; bases not matched to a gene: 6. Germline CDR1 reads KGHDR; CDR2 reads SFDVKD. This CDR3 is 14 amino acids long. The CDR3: CATGGTSGIYEQFF. The CDR3 DNA is TGTGCCACCGGCGGGACTAGCGGGATCTATGAGCAGTTCTTC.

This clonotype was detected many times. V and J are TRBV27 and TRBJ2-1; 13 bases align to TRBD2. This CDR3 has 16 residues. Germline CDR1 and CDR2: MNHEY and SMNVEV (reference sequence). The V gene end was trimmed by 0 bases and the J gene end by 10 bases; junction bases not matched to a gene: 6. The CDR3 protein is CASSLSPTSGRPEQFF. DNA for the CDR3: TGTGCCAGCAGTTTATCCCCGACTAGCGGGAGGCCAGAGCAGTTCTTC.

The sample holds a few counts of this clonotype. The V gene is TRBV10-3, the J gene TRBJ1-1, with D unresolved. CDR1 and CDR2 from the germline V gene are ENHRY and SYGVKD. V lost 7 bases and J lost 3, with 12 bases in between. The CDR3 loop spans 13 amino acids. CDR3 in amino acids: CAINLSGDTEAFF. DNA of the CDR3: TGTGCCATCAATCTATCCGGGGACACTGAAGCTTTCTTT.

This clonotype has only a few counts. V usage is TRBV20-1 and J usage is TRBJ2-2; TRBD2 might be the D (6 bases). Germline V CDR1 and CDR2: DFQATT, SNEGSKA (reference sequence). The CDR3 loop spans 15 amino acids. V was clipped by 1 base and J by 5 bases, with 14 bases between them. The CDR3 reads CSARVPGRGTGELFF. CDR3 nucleotide sequence: TGCAGTGCTAGAGTACCCGGGAGAGGTACCGGGGAGCTGTTTTTT.

V gene TRBV27 combines with J gene TRBJ1-6; 9 positions agree with TRBD1. This CDR3 contains 14 residues. The germline V gene encodes CDR1 MNHEY and CDR2 SMNVEV (reference sequence). The V and J ends lost 6 bases and 8 bases, in that order; junction bases with no gene match: 5. CDR3 in DNA: TGTGCCAGCAGAACAGGGGGCATCGATTCACCCCTCCACTTT. Translated: CASRTGGIDSPLHF.

V is TRBV5-6 and J is TRBJ1-4; no firm D call. V was cut by 0 bases and J by 6 bases, with 9 bases left in between. The CDR3 covers 14 residues. Germline V gene sequence: CDR1 SGHDT, CDR2 YYEEEE. CDR3 sequence reads: CASSLGHGDEKLFF. CDR3 nucleotides: TGTGCCAGCAGCTTGGGACACGGGGATGAAAAACTGTTTTTT.

The V and J genes are TRBV20-1 and TRBJ2-3; 9 positions agree with TRBD2. The germline CDR1 and CDR2 sequences are DFQATT and SNEGSKA (reference sequence). V was pared by 0 bases and J by 5 bases, with 6 bases of the junction left unmatched. The CDR3 contains 15 residues. The CDR3 is CSARDLAGGLDTQYF. The CDR3 DNA follows: TGCAGTGCTAGAGATTTGGCGGGAGGGCTAGATACGCAGTATTTT.

This clonotype was found many times. This chain joins TRBV3-1 and TRBJ1-3; 7 positions match TRBD1. The CDR3 extends over 15 amino acids. CDR1 is LGHDT and CDR2 is YNNKEL in the germline V gene (reference sequence). J gave up 0 bases and V 4 bases, and 3 bases lay outside the gene matches. CDR3 nucleotide sequence: TGTGCCAGCAGCCTGGGGACAGCCTCTGGAAACACCATATATTTT. Translation gives CASSLGTASGNTIYF. The full variable domain, rest sourced from reference TRBV3-1 and TRBJ1-3, is DTAVSQTPKYLVTQMGNDKSIKCEQNLGHDTMYWYKQDSKKFLKIMFSYNNKELIINETVPNRFSPKSPDKAHLNLHINSLELGDSAVYFCASSLGTASGNTIYFGEGSWLTVV.

The chain is built from TRBV10-3 and TRBJ1-2, with D tentatively TRBD1 (6 bases). The germline V gene has CDR1 ENHRY and CDR2 SYGVKD. This CDR3 has 14 amino acids. Deletions cut 7 bases from V and 4 bases from J, with 16 bases between. The CDR3 DNA follows: TGTGCCATCACTGATCAACAGGGACCCTATGGCTACACCTTC. Protein: CAITDQQGPYGYTF.

The chain employs TRBV5-1 and TRBJ2-3, with no clear D. The length of the CDR3 is 14 residues. The V gene's germline CDR1 is SGHRS and CDR2 YFSETQ. V dropped 0 bases and J dropped 2 bases, with 7 bases sitting between them. The CDR3 nucleotides are TGCGCCAGCAGCTTGGGACACGCCACAGATACGCAGTATTTT. Translation gives CASSLGHATDTQYF.

This clonotype has a count of ten or more. The V call is TRBV27, the J call TRBJ2-1; TRBD2 agrees at 14 bases. Germline V gene lookup returns CDR1 MNHEY and CDR2 SMNVEV (reference sequence). This CDR3 comprises 16 residues. With 5 bases clipped from V and 9 bases from J, the junction kept 9 bases outside the gene matches. This CDR3 is CASSPLTTSGRAEQFF. CDR3 in DNA: TGTGCCAGCAGTCCCTTAACGACTAGCGGGAGGGCTGAGCAGTTCTTC.

This clonotype was recorded at least ten times. This rearrangement joins TRBV12-3 or TRBV12-4 to TRBJ2-2; no definite D call. The CDR3 is made up of 15 amino acids. Deletions cut 2 bases from V and 0 bases from J, with 7 bases between. The CDR3 DNA follows: TGTGCCAGCAGTTTAAATGCCCCGAACACCGGGGAGCTGTTTTTT. Encoded protein: CASSLNAPNTGELFF.

The chain has TRBV11-2 and TRBJ2-7; TRBD1 aligns across 9 bases. The ends lost 5 bases at V and 3 bases at J; junction bases unmatched: 8. Germline loops: CDR1 SGHAT, CDR2 FQNNGV. There are 15 residues in the CDR3. DNA of the CDR3: TGTGCCAGCAGCCGCGTGGGACAGGGAGACTACGAGCAGTACTTC. Protein product: CASSRVGQGDYEQYF.

The gene calls are TRBV6-2 or TRBV6-3 and TRBJ1-5; 7 positions agree with TRBD1. The V and J ends lost 6 bases and 6 bases, in that order; junction bases with no gene match: 5. This CDR3 comprises 13 residues. Germline V gene data show CDR1 as MNHEY and CDR2 as SVGEGT. CDR3 DNA: TGTGCCAGCAGGGTGGACAGGCGTCAGCCCCAGCATTTT. Protein product: CASRVDRRQPQHF.

In this sample, this clonotype turned up a few times. This chain joins TRBV2 and TRBJ1-6; 9 bases map to TRBD1. Germline V gene lookup returns CDR1 SNHLY and CDR2 FYNNEI. V trimming: 6 bases; J trimming: 9 bases; junction bases outside the gene matches: 9. The CDR3 is 15 amino acids. Here the CDR3 reads CASSQQGARGSPLHF. As DNA, the CDR3 is TGTGCCAGCAGCCAACAGGGGGCGCGGGGTTCACCCCTCCACTTT. Variable domain in full (rest from reference TRBV2 and TRBJ1-6): EPEVTQTPSHQVTQMGQEVILRCVPISNHLYFYWYRQILGQKVEFLVSFYNNEISEKSEIFDDQFSVERPDGSNFTLKIRSTKLEDSAMYFCASSQQGARGSPLHFGNGTRLTVT.